Below, 20 T cell receptor beta chains from the same sample are listed, as sequenced in a study of shared clonotypes between healthy human individuals. TCRdb's table, derived via immunoSEQ multiplex PCR, lists solely in-frame clones and lacks some. This table holds 500,000 or so clones, approximately 94% found once. Sequenced input: naive CD4+ T cells sorted from blood. Subset meaning: CD45RA+ positively selected. The receptors were sampled from a young woman in good health.

The gene calls are TRBV6-6 and TRBJ2-7; no firm D call. CDR3 length equals 13 residues. Trimming took off 4 bases at V and 0 bases at J, with 7 bases between the two ends. Germline V gives CDR1 MNHNY, CDR2 SVGAGI (reference sequence). In DNA, the CDR3 is TGTGCCAGCAGTTCGGACGACTCCTACGAGCAGTACTTC. It encodes CASSSDDSYEQYF.

This sequence joins TRBV7-9 and TRBJ2-4, with TRBD2 matching over 8 bases. Germline V gives CDR1 SEHNR, CDR2 FQNEAQ (reference sequence). Unmatched junction bases numbered 12, after V lost 6 bases and J lost 8 bases. The CDR3 spans 15 residues. CDR3 nucleotide sequence: TGTGCCAGCAGTCAAAGCGGGAGAGGTTGGGACATTCAGTACTTC. Its protein is CASSQSGRGWDIQYF.

The sample holds one count of this clone. The rearrangement joins TRBV18 to TRBJ1-1; D is ambiguous. Germline assignment: CDR1 KGHSH and CDR2 LQKENI. V lost 4 bases and J 3 bases, leaving 12 bases between the germline ends. The CDR3 is 14 residues long. The CDR3 DNA sequence: TGTGCCAGCTCACGCTTCGAGGCCCACACTGAAGCTTTCTTT. It encodes CASSRFEAHTEAFF.

V and J are TRBV9 and TRBJ2-1, with TRBD2 matching over 9 bases. V lost 0 bases, J lost 6 bases, and 1 base stayed unmatched. The germline gives CDR1 SGDLS, CDR2 YYNGEE. The CDR3 has 14 residues. The CDR3 region is CASSVVSGSNEQFF. The DNA of the CDR3 is TGTGCCAGCAGCGTAGTTAGCGGGAGCAATGAGCAGTTCTTC.

This rearrangement joins TRBV11-3 to TRBJ2-2; D remains unclear. This CDR3 has 15 amino acids. Germline-derived CDR1 and CDR2 are SGHNT and YENEEA. Trimming stripped 1 base from V and 2 bases from J, with 8 bases between. The CDR3 is CASSLGRLNTGELFF. The CDR3 bases are TGTGCCAGCAGCTTAGGACGGTTAAACACCGGGGAGCTGTTTTTT.

This clone appeared a single time. The chain links TRBV18 to TRBJ2-5; D perhaps matches TRBD2 (5 bases). The CDR3 consists of 14 residues. Germline V gene data show CDR1 as KGHSH and CDR2 as LQKENI. V gave up 3 bases and J gave up 7 bases, with 15 bases separating them. The CDR3: CASSPQERLGTQYF. In nucleotides, the CDR3 is TGTGCCAGCTCACCCCAGGAGCGGCTCGGGACCCAGTACTTC.

The chain links TRBV19 to TRBJ1-2, with D tentatively TRBD1 (6 bases). V was trimmed by 1 base and J by 5 bases, leaving 20 bases between them. This CDR3 comprises 17 residues. In germline, CDR1 is LNHDA, CDR2 SQIVND (reference sequence). CDR3 nucleotide sequence: TGTGCCAGTAGTATAGGGATTCTCGACAGGCGGGGATATGGCTACACCTTC. It codes for CASSIGILDRRGYGYTF.

The chain uses TRBV2 and TRBJ1-1; TRBD1 matches at 7 bases. This CDR3 spans 15 amino acids. CDR1 is SNHLY and CDR2 is FYNNEI in the germline V gene. V shed 8 bases, J shed 1 base, and the junction held 10 bases outside the gene matches. The CDR3 region is CASELLGQQNTEAFF. The CDR3, as DNA: TGTGCCAGCGAACTCCTGGGACAGCAGAACACTGAAGCTTTCTTT.

This clone was seen a single time. The gene calls are TRBV20-1 and TRBJ2-7, with D possibly matching TRBD2 (5 bases). V lost 5 bases and J lost 3, with 8 bases in between. The CDR3 runs 11 residues. The germline V gene encodes CDR1 DFQATT and CDR2 SNEGSKA (reference sequence). CDR3 amino acids: CSAPSGYEQYF. The DNA for the CDR3 is TGCAGTGCTCCAAGCGGCTACGAGCAGTACTTC.

The chain uses TRBV28 and TRBJ2-4; D remains ambiguous. CDR3 size: 14 residues. With 6 bases removed from V and 9 bases from J, the gap between germline ends came to 18 bases. Germline CDR1 is MDHEN and CDR2 is SYDVKM. The CDR3: CASSTGPWAGIQYF. The CDR3 nucleotides are TGTGCCAGCAGCACCGGGCCGTGGGCCGGCATTCAGTACTTC.

The chain combines TRBV19 with TRBJ2-3; no clear D gene. This CDR3 comprises 14 residues. The germline V gene has CDR1 LNHDA and CDR2 SQIVND (reference sequence). The V and J ends lost 7 bases and 0 bases respectively, with 11 bases between them. This CDR3 reads CASKATISTDTQYF. CDR3 coding DNA: TGTGCCAGTAAGGCAACGATTAGCACAGATACGCAGTATTTT.

The chain combines TRBV28 with TRBJ2-7, with D unclear. Trimming took off 3 bases at V and 0 bases at J, with 12 bases between the two ends. Germline V lookup: CDR1 MDHEN, CDR2 SYDVKM. The CDR3 totals 15 residues. The CDR3 loop reads CASSLVQSISYEQYF. The CDR3, as DNA: TGTGCCAGCAGTTTGGTTCAGTCCATCTCCTACGAGCAGTACTTC.

V usage is TRBV7-2 and J usage is TRBJ2-7; TRBD2 is a possible D gene (6 bases). From germline, CDR1 is SGHTA and CDR2 FQGNSA. V lost 3 bases to trimming and J lost 2 bases, with 23 bases between them. CDR3 length: 18 amino acids. Here the CDR3 DNA reads TGTGCCAGCAGCTTTTCCCATTCGTGGGGACTTGGAACCTACGAGCAGTACTTC. It is translated as CASSFSHSWGLGTYEQYF.

The chain is built from TRBV18 and TRBJ2-2, with TRBD2 identical over 11 bases. Trimming at V came to 5 bases and at J to 4 bases, leaving 12 bases not matched to a gene. Germline V CDR1 and CDR2: KGHSH, LQKENI. The CDR3 is 18 amino acids. CDR3 DNA: TGTGCCAGCTCATCATATTCGGCTAGCGGGAGGCGCACCGGGGAGCTGTTTTTT. It translates to CASSSYSASGRRTGELFF.

The genes are TRBV6-6 and TRBJ2-3; D is perhaps TRBD2 (5 bases). The CDR3 length is 14 residues. V was cut by 6 bases and J by 10 bases, with 20 bases left in between. In germline, CDR1 is MNHNY, CDR2 SVGAGI (reference sequence). The CDR3 spells CASSSPGGVQAQYF. CDR3 nucleotides: TGTGCCAGCAGCTCCCCCGGAGGAGTCCAAGCGCAGTATTTT.

This chain joins TRBV13 and TRBJ1-3; 9 nucleotides agree with TRBD1. The CDR3 extends over 17 amino acids. The V gene end was trimmed by 1 base and the J gene end by 0 bases; junction bases not matched to a gene: 4. The germline V gene encodes CDR1 PRHDT and CDR2 FYEKMQ (reference sequence). The CDR3 DNA is TGTGCCAGCAGCTTAGCCCACAGGGGGCGCTCTGGAAACACCATATATTTT. This sequence encodes CASSLAHRGRSGNTIYF.

This clone was seen once. This chain links TRBV30 with TRBJ1-2; 7 bases map to TRBD1. This CDR3 is 13 amino acids long. Germline lookup yields CDR1 GTSNPN and CDR2 SVGIG (reference sequence). V shed 4 bases, J shed 4 bases, and the junction held 6 bases outside the gene matches. CDR3 in DNA: TGTGCCTGGACCCTAGCAGGGGGCTATGGCTACACCTTC. Protein product: CAWTLAGGYGYTF. The variable domain in full, completed from reference TRBV30 and TRBJ1-2, reads SQTIHQWPATLVQPVGSPLSLECTVEGTSNPNLYWYRQAAGRGLQLLFYSVGIGQISSEVPQNLSASRPQDRQFILSSKKLLLSDSGFYLCAWTLAGGYGYTFGSGTRLTVV.

J is TRBJ2-2 and V is TRBV7-2; 7 bases map to TRBD1. The CDR3 runs 14 residues. Germline CDR1 and CDR2: SGHTA and FQGNSA. V lost 7 bases and J lost 4; bases outside the gene matches: 6. The CDR3 region has the DNA TGTGCCAGCACCAATACAGGGGTCACCGGGGAGCTGTTTTTT. Its translation is CASTNTGVTGELFF.

The chain uses TRBV28 and TRBJ2-2; 7 bases align to TRBD2. The CDR3 consists of 14 residues. CDR1 MDHEN and CDR2 SYDVKM come from the germline V gene. V dropped 11 bases and J dropped 7; count of bases not matched to a gene: 13. The CDR3 sequence is CASIGTILGGELFF. CDR3 coding DNA: TGTGCCTCCATTGGGACTATACTTGGCGGGGAGCTGTTTTTT.

This chain uses TRBV5-1 with TRBJ1-2; D gene uncertain. The V end lost 1 base, the J end lost 7 bases, and 14 bases lay between the germline ends. This CDR3 comprises 14 residues. CDR1 and CDR2 (germline): SGHRS, YFSETQ. The CDR3 nucleotides read TGCGCCAGCAGCTTGACGCCCACCTGGGGTGGCTACACCTTC. Its translation is CASSLTPTWGGYTF.